What follows describes a single T cell receptor beta chain. The antigen remains unidentified. The source of the sample is a study of shared clonotypes between healthy human individuals. Looked up from germline, CDR1 is MNHNY and CDR2 is SVGAGI (reference sequence). The CDR3 sequence is 14 residues long. V lost 0 bases to trimming and J lost 6 bases, with 11 bases between them. Each subset's genomic DNA was shared equally among a number of immunoSEQ plates. TCRdb's copy holds only in-frame clones and misses some; the assay was immunoSEQ multiplex PCR. Of approximately 2.5 million clones in the sample, roughly nine tenths were seen once. Whole-study findings and limits: Large sequencing depth failed to make sorted-subset sequencing complete, rarefaction showed. Clonotype sharing among donors, it was expected, would be affected by sequencing depth.

The origin of this receptor is a man younger than 35 in good health. Source material: naive CD4+ T cells sorted from blood. The subset here: CD45RA+ positively selected. The genes are TRBV6-6 and TRBJ1-1; no firm D call. The CDR3 DNA sequence: TGTGCCAGCAGTTACTCGAATCGGGGTTCTGAAGCTTTCTTT. This encodes CASSYSNRGSEAFF.